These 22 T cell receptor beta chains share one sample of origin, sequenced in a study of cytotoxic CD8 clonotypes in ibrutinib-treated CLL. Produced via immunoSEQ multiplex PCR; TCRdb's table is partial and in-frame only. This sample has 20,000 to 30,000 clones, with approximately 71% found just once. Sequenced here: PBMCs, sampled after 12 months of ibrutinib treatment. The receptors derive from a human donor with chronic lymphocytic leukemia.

CDR3 sequence (DNA): TGTGCCAGCAGCTTAGATGGTGCCCGCAATCAGCCCCAGCATTTT. Translated, it gives CASSLDGARNQPQHF. The gene calls are TRBV11-2 and TRBJ1-5; D gene uncertain. The CDR3 spans 15 residues. V dropped 0 bases and J dropped 2 bases, with 8 bases sitting between them. Per the germline V gene, CDR1 is SGHAT and CDR2 is FQNNGV.

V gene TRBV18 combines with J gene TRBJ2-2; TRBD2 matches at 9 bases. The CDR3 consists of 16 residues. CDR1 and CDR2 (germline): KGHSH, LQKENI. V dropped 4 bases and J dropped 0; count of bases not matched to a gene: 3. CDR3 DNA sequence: TGTGCCAGCTCACTTATAGCGGGGGCGAACACCGGGGAGCTGTTTTTT. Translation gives CASSLIAGANTGELFF.

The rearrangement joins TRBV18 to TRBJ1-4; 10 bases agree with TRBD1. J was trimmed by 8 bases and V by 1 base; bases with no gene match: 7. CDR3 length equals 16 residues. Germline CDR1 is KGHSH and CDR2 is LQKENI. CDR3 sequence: CASSPRPGQGEEKLFF. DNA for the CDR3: TGTGCCAGCTCACCACGCCCAGGACAGGGGGAGGAAAAACTGTTTTTT.

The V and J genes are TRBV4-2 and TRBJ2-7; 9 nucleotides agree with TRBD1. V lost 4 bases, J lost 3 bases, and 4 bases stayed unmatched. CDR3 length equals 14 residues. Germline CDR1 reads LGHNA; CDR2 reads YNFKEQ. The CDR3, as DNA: TGTGCCAGCAGCCCTACGGGACAGGGCTACGAGCAGTACTTC. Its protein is CASSPTGQGYEQYF.

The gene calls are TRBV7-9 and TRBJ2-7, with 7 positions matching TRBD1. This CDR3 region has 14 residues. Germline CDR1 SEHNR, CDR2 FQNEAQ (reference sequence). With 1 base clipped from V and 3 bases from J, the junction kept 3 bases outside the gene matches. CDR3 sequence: CASSLEGAGYEQYF. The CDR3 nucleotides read TGTGCCAGCAGCTTAGAGGGGGCGGGCTACGAGCAGTACTTC. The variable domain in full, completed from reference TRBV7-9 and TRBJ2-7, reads DTGVSQNPRHKITKRGQNVTFRCDPISEHNRLYWYRQTLGQGPEFLTYFQNEAQLEKSRLLSDRFSAERPKGSFSTLEIQRTEQGDSAMYLCASSLEGAGYEQYFGPGTRLTVT.

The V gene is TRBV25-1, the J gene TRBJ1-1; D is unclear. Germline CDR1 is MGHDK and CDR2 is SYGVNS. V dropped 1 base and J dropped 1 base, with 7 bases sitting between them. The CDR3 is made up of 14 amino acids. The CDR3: CASSESTGNTEAFF. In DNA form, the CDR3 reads TGTGCCAGCAGTGAATCCACGGGGAACACTGAAGCTTTCTTT.

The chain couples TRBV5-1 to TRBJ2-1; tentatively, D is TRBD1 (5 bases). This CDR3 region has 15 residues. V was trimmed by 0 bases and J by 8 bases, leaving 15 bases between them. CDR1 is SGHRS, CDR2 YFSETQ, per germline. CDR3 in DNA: TGCGCCAGCAGCTTGGTCTGGGGCAGGGTCCATGAGCAGTTCTTC. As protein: CASSLVWGRVHEQFF.

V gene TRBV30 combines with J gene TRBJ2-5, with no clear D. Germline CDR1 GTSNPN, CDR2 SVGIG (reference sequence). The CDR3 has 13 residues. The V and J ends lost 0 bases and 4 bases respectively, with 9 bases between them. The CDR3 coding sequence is TGTGCCTGGAGTGTACCCGGTTTAGAGACCCAGTACTTC. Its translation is CAWSVPGLETQYF.

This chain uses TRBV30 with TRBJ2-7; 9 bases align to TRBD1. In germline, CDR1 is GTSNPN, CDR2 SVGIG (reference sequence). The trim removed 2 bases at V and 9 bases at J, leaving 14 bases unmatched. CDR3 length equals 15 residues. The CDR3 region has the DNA TGTGCCTGGAGTTTCAGTGGTACAGGGGGCGGTGGGCAGTACTTC. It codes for CAWSFSGTGGGGQYF.

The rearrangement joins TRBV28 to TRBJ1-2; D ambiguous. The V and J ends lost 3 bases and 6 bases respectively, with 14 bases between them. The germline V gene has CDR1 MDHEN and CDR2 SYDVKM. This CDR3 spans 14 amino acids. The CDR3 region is CASSLLRTYDGYTF. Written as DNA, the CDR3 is TGTGCCAGCAGTTTGCTCCGGACTTATGATGGCTACACCTTC.

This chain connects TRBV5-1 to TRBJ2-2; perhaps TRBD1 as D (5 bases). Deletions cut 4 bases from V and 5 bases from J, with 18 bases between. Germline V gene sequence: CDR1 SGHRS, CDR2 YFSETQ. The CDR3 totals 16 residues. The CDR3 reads CASSQGWLVRTGELFF. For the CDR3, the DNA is TGCGCCAGCAGCCAGGGATGGCTAGTGCGGACCGGGGAGCTGTTTTTT.

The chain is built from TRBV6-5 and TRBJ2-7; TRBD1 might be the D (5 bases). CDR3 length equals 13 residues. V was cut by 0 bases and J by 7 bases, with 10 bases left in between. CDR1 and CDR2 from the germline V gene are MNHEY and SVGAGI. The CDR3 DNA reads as TGTGCCAGCAGTTACTCTTCAGGGCAGGAGCAGTACTTC. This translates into CASSYSSGQEQYF.

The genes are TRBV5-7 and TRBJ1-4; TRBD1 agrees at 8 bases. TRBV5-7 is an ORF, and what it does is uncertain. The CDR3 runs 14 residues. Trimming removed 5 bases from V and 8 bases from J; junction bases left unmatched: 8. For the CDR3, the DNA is TGTGCCAGCAGGTTCAGGGGGCTTTGGGAAAAACTGTTTTTT. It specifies CASRFRGLWEKLFF.

The chain's CDR3 is CASSWTGSTGELFF. As DNA, the CDR3 is TGTGCCAGCAGCTGGACAGGGAGTACCGGGGAGCTGTTTTTT. This chain uses TRBV7-8 with TRBJ2-2; TRBD1 agrees at 8 bases. The germline V gene has CDR1 SGHVS and CDR2 FQNEAQ. The CDR3 length is 14 residues. The junction had 3 bases not matched to a gene; V was cut back by 4 bases and J by 5 bases.

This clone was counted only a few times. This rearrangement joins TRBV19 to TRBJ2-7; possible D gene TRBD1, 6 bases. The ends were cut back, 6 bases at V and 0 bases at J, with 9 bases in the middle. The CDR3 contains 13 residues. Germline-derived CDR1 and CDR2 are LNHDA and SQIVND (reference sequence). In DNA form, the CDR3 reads TGTGCCAGTAGCAGGGGCAGCTCCTACGAGCAGTACTTC. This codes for CASSRGSSYEQYF.

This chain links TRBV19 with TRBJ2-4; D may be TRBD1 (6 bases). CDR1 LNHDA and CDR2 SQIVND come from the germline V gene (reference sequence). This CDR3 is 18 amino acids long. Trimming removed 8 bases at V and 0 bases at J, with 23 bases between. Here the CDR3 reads CASGATGRPRGAKNIQYF. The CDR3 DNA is TGTGCCAGTGGAGCGACGGGGCGACCCAGGGGAGCCAAAAACATTCAGTACTTC.

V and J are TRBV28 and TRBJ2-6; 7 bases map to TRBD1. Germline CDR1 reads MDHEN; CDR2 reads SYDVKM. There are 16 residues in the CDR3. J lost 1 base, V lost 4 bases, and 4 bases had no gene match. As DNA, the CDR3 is TGTGCCAGCAGTTCTTCAGGGGGTTCTGGGGCCAACGTCCTGACTTTC. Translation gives CASSSSGGSGANVLTF.

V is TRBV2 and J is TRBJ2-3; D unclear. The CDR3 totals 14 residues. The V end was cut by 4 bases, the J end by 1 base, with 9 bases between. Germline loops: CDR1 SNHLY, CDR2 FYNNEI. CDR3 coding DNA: TGTGCCAGCAGTGGATCCGGCCGCACAGATACGCAGTATTTT. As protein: CASSGSGRTDTQYF.

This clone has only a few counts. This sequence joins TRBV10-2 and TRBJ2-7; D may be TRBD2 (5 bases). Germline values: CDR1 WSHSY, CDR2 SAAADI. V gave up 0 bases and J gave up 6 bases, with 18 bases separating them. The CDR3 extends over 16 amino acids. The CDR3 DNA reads TGCGCCAGCAGTGAGTCACGGGAAGCTATCCCCCGCGAGCAGTACTTC. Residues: CASSESREAIPREQYF.

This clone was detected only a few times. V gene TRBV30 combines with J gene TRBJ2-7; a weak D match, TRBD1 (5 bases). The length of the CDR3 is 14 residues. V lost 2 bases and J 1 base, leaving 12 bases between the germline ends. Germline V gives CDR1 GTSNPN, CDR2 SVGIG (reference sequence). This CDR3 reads CAWSPQGGSYEQYF. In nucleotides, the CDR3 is TGTGCCTGGAGTCCCCAGGGTGGGTCCTACGAGCAGTACTTC.

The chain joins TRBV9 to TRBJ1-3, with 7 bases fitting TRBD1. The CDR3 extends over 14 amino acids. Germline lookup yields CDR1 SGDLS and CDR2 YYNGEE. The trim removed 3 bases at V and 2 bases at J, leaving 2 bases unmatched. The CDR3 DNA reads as TGTGCCAGCAGCGGCAGGGGGGCTGGAAACACCATATATTTT. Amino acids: CASSGRGAGNTIYF.

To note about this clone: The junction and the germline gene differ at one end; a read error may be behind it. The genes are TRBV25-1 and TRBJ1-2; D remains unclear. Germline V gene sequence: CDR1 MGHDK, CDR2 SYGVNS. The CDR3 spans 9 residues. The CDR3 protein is CWVGKGYTF. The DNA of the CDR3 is TGCTGGGTAGGGAAGGGCTACACCTTC.